A selection of T cell receptor beta chains follows, all from one sample in a study of T cells in narcolepsy. Profiled with immunoSEQ multiplex PCR; TCRdb holds only in-frame clones, not every one. The repertoire has 15,000 to 20,000 clones, around 70% of them found once; the top ten carry more than 13%. Sequenced input: CD45RA- memory CD8+ T cells from PBMCs. The receptor source for this set is a human donor with narcolepsy. Each CDR3 is given with its conserved first and last residue. A D gene is named only where the DNA matches it firmly. Part of the rows lack a size; the others show once, few, many or a class for expanded clones.

cdr3_length: 11
v_call: TRBV6-1
clone_size: once
j_call: TRBJ2-7
d_call: NA
cdr3_aa: CASGGSYEQYF

cdr3_length: 16
v_call: TRBV27
clone_size: NA
j_call: TRBJ2-1
d_call: TRBD2
cdr3_aa: CASSYGTSGNYNEQFF

cdr3_length: 15
v_call: TRBV5-4
clone_size: NA
j_call: TRBJ2-2
d_call: TRBD1
cdr3_aa: CASSLGQGLTGELFF

cdr3_length: 13
v_call: TRBV10-3
clone_size: NA
j_call: TRBJ1-2
d_call: TRBD1
cdr3_aa: CAIRGTANYGYTF

cdr3_length: 16
v_call: TRBV7-8
clone_size: NA
j_call: TRBJ1-2
d_call: NA
cdr3_aa: CASSSGTSLLKYGYTF

cdr3_length: 14
v_call: TRBV10-1
clone_size: NA
j_call: TRBJ2-1
d_call: NA
cdr3_aa: CASSTTWDGSEQFF

cdr3_length: 14
v_call: TRBV9
clone_size: NA
j_call: TRBJ2-1
d_call: NA
cdr3_aa: CASSGSDSYNEQFF

cdr3_length: 14
v_call: TRBV27
clone_size: NA
j_call: TRBJ2-7
d_call: TRBD1
cdr3_aa: CASSLQGANYEQYF

cdr3_length: 14
v_call: TRBV29-1
clone_size: NA
j_call: TRBJ2-5
d_call: NA
cdr3_aa: CSVDRTGKGETQYF

cdr3_length: 17
v_call: TRBV7-3
clone_size: NA
j_call: TRBJ2-1
d_call: TRBD2
cdr3_aa: CASSSLRSGGAPNEQFF

cdr3_length: 14
v_call: TRBV29-1
clone_size: once
j_call: TRBJ1-1
d_call: NA
cdr3_aa: CSVEIRGMNTEAFF

cdr3_length: 14
v_call: TRBV5-1
clone_size: NA
j_call: TRBJ2-7
d_call: NA
cdr3_aa: CASSLQGYFYEQYF

cdr3_length: 13
v_call: TRBV28
clone_size: NA
j_call: TRBJ2-1
d_call: NA
cdr3_aa: CASSFSNGGEQFF

cdr3_length: 14
v_call: TRBV30
clone_size: NA
j_call: TRBJ2-1
d_call: NA
cdr3_aa: CAWSESSYGNEQFF

cdr3_length: 15
v_call: TRBV27
clone_size: medium-sized
j_call: TRBJ1-1
d_call: NA
cdr3_aa: CASSLAPQINTEAFF